The clone carrying this T cell receptor (beta chain) was picked up many times. The antigen is not known. Combining iRepertoire HTBI primers with Arm-PCR of CDR3 regions, the authors built TCR beta libraries. Under the authors' procedure: The samples included 62 TRBV and 14 TRBJ segments. TCRdb analysed the multiplex PCR reads with MiXCR anew, one entry per CDR3 protein. TCRdb, not the authors, supplied the V and J calls. The sample has roughly 440,000 distinct CDR3 sequences, over 15% seen once. Sample time point: newly diagnosed GD, antithyroid drugs for less than 3 months. After RNA was extracted from PBMCs, the TCR library was made from it. EDTA tubes collected roughly 9 milliliters of peripheral blood. This CDR3 spans 14 amino acids. Trimming took 3 bases from V and 4 from J, leaving 13 bases between them. Looked up from germline, CDR1 is SGHKS and CDR2 is YYEKEE (reference sequence). This specimen comes from a study of regulatory T cells in long-lasting Graves disease. The study's findings and limits: Tissue studied was limited to peripheral blood, excluding thyroid tissue.

This same sample was also taken into another study, of T cells in Graves' hyperthyroidism and ophthalmopathy. That report notes: Over 18 months, lack of ophthalmopathy progression marked Graves' hyperthyroidism as stable.

V gene TRBV5-5 combines with J gene TRBJ1-2; D uncertain. The sequencing here drew on peripheral blood mononuclear cells (PBMCs), taken at new diagnosis, from a patient treated with antithyroid drugs. The TCR sequence derives from a woman aged 18 to 35 with Graves disease. The CDR3 here is CASSSSEDSYGYTF. The DNA of the CDR3 is TGTGCCAGCAGCTCCTCGGAAGACTCCTATGGCTACACCTTC.